This entry concerns a single TCR beta chain. The record originates from a study of blood T cell repertoires in COVID-19. Study-level information: COVID-19 samples, acute and convalescent, were from the United States, Italy and Spain.

V shed 6 bases and J shed 4 bases, with 13 bases lying between them. Per the germline V gene, CDR1 is LNHDA and CDR2 is SQIVND (reference sequence). This CDR3 is built from 14 residues. TCRdb keeps only in-frame clones here, not all; method: immunoSEQ multiplex PCR. The table lists about 240,000 clones, about 83% of them singletons. This chain connects TRBV19 to TRBJ1-3; maybe TRBD1 (6 bases). The sequence was collected from an elderly man with acute or convalescent COVID-19. Sequenced: peripheral blood. The CDR3 is CASSTTGTGNTIYF. In DNA form, the CDR3 reads TGTGCCAGTAGCACTACAGGGACCGGAAACACCATATATTTT.